This TCR beta chain was identified in a study of human T cells and chemical hapten exposure. Study as a whole: Diphenylcyclopropenone, dosed weekly to the scalp, was given to patients throughout the approximately 24-week study. DPC at 0.01% went onto the upper back in patch tests, read at 6 days.

Time point here: patch test 1, 2 weeks after DPC sensitization. Treatment meaning: therapeutic diphenylcyclopropenone sensitization with weekly scalp DPC. Study results and limitations: The donors suffered from alopecia, so their immune response may not match that of healthy people.

With 6 bases removed from V and 4 bases from J, the gap between germline ends came to 7 bases. This CDR3 region has 12 residues. Per germline, CDR1 MDHEN and CDR2 SYDVKM. This clonotype was found a few times. Its antigen is undetermined. The library tagged individual cDNA molecules with unique molecular identifiers. TCRdb used MiXCR to reprocess the RACE reads, holding one entry per CDR3 protein. This table has just under 350,000 distinct CDR3 sequences, around 6.9% appearing once. This specimen was whole blood, taken in connection with sensitization to the hapten diphenylcyclopropenone (DPC). The chain carries TRBV28 and TRBJ1-5, with D unresolved. This receptor was taken from a woman between 18 and 29 years old with alopecia areata. Some clones in this sample may be carry-over from other donors' samples. CDR3 sequence: CASRPMNQPQHF. CDR3 sequence (DNA): TGTGCCAGCAGGCCAATGAATCAGCCCCAGCATTTT.